This TCR beta chain was retrieved from a study of blood T cells in healthy people across ages (dated by TCRdb to the mid-2010s). Background for the entire study: In model experiments, roughly one uniquely barcoded TCR beta cDNA molecule per two T cells was captured by template switching. Using deep sequencing normalized with unique cDNA molecular identifiers, the study measured how TCR beta repertoire diversity changes with age. The donors were divided into four age groups: young (average around 17 years), middle-aged (approximately 41), aged (about 60) and long-lived (about 79). To avoid experimental bias, donors of different ages were distributed randomly across sequencing lanes. Two additional independent replicas of 1 million unique cDNA reads from the same blood draw were analyzed for two donors (one aged 18 to 29 and one aged 80 or older). The paper's findings and limits, for the study overall: Estimates of total diversity from one million sequenced T cells were regarded as lower bounds and underestimates. Observed TCR beta diversity per million T cells fell roughly linearly with age, and a significant reduction was already apparent by age around 44. There was a strong correlation between observed TCR beta diversity and the percentage of naive T cells measured by flow cytometry. Conclusive comparison of naive and antigen-experienced compartments was prevented by the profiling of bulk unsorted PBMCs. Compared with the aged group, the long-lived group had more naive CD4+ T cells, fewer expanded clones and increased TCR diversity, a pattern suggesting age selection. Donor CMV infection status was unknown, potentially confounding age-related changes in expanded clonotypes.

With regard to this clonotype: Its antigen is still unknown. Qualities for individual bases were not recorded, and no much larger clone is one base off.

Libraries were made using 5' RACE. These reads were obtained on an Illumina HiSeq 2500. A second PCR of roughly 7 to 11 cycles was performed with a sample-barcoded 5' primer and a J-beta primer mix. A unique molecular identifier was introduced onto each TCR beta cDNA molecule by a template-switch 5' adaptor carrying 12 random nucleotides. At least 2.5 million CDR3-containing paired-end reads were obtained from each sample. First-strand cDNA was synthesized from all RNA with the Mint cDNA synthesis kit, primed by a TRBC-specific oligonucleotide. After uracil-DNA glycosylase treatment, a first 18-cycle PCR used universal primers M1SS and BC2_uni_R on all cDNA. Per the original workflow: Each sample was normalized by randomly selecting 1 million high-quality reads, each carrying a distinct molecular identifier. Reads sharing molecular identifiers were discarded rather than binned into consensus sequences. MiTCR, set to a Q25 quality threshold and the strictest error-elimination algorithm, was used for CDR3 identification, clonotype clustering and error correction. A nonparametric unseen species model with Euler transformation was used to estimate lower-bound total TCR beta diversity. TCRdb reanalyzed the raw reads on its own, using fastp at Q25 for trimming and MiXCR for clone calling, and kept in-frame beta chains. Every CDR3 protein is listed once, alongside the most common genes and DNA of its rows. None of the V and J calls come from the authors' own analysis; TCRdb made them. The sample table lists fewer than 750,000 distinct CDR3 sequences, less than 60% of them with a count of one. The leading ten clones occupy approximately 23% of the sample.

CDR1 and CDR2, looked up from the germline V gene, are SQVTM and ANQGSEA. The CDR3 has 13 amino acids, counting the end cysteine and phenylalanine. Of all the DNA, just the CDR3 is kept, 39 bases in frame from base 1. V is trimmed back by 4 bases and J by 3 bases, and the junction contains 4 bases that no gene match accounts for. The donors were 40 or so Caucasian individuals from Russia, aged roughly 6 to 100 years, who were systemically healthy. Each donor gave around 9.8 milliliters of peripheral blood, collected into EDTA-treated Vacutainer tubes. PBMCs were isolated by Ficoll-Paque density-gradient centrifugation, with at least 6 million obtained per sample. Total RNA, at least 6 micrograms per sample, was extracted from PBMCs with Trizol reagent. For every donor, flow cytometry on a PBMC aliquot measured the percentage of naive CD45RAhigh/CD27high T cells.

The sequence joins TRBV29-1 to TRBJ1-2; 8 junctional bases match TRBD1. The sample consisted of blood. The sequence came from a man older than 75 in good health. CDR3 region: CSVGEGQDYGYTF. The sequenced DNA is TGCAGCGTTGGCGAGGGACAGGACTATGGCTACACCTTC.